This T cell receptor beta chain was obtained from a study of CD8 T cells in ankylosing spondylitis. The CDR3 runs 15 residues. Trimming left V 1 base short and J 5 bases short, with 16 bases between. Germline V CDR1 and CDR2: SGHRS, YFSETQ. TCRdb reprocessed the 5' RACE reads via MiXCR and lists one record per CDR3 protein. The sample includes 350,000 to 450,000 distinct CDR3 sequences, about 24% of them seen just once. Study-wide results and limits: Seemingly characteristic of ankylosing spondylitis blood was a TCR beta motif consisting of roughly 8 highly homologous variants. Enrichment of disease-linked clones was reportedly significant in matched ankylosing spondylitis synovial fluid. Disease-linked clones bore a CD8+ phenotype and were relatively rare in peripheral blood.

The sample holds a few counts of this clonotype. The antigen is not known. The V call is TRBV5-1, the J call TRBJ2-7; D perhaps matches TRBD1 (6 bases). Sequencing was performed on blood, either unsorted or a sorted T cell fraction (not recorded which). The TCR originated in a male donor with ankylosing spondylitis. As DNA, the CDR3 is TGCGCCAGCAGCTTGCAGGGGCAGGGAGCCCACGAGCAGTACTTC. It encodes CASSLQGQGAHEQYF.